What follows are 25 T cell receptor beta chains derived from one specimen sequenced in a study of post-analysis software for immune sequencing data. Whole-study results and caveats: A handful of TRBV segments were significantly more frequent in patients than in controls. TRBV5-6, TRBV5-1 and TRBV20-1 were among these segments.

These receptors' antigens are unknown. Included in the TCR beta cDNA libraries were unique molecular identifiers. TCRdb reanalysed the PCR reads using MiXCR and keeps one entry per CDR3 protein. The sample consists of around 190,000 distinct CDR3 sequences, 29% of them appearing once. Input material: blood. Every receptor here comes from a girl aged 2-17 years with multiple sclerosis.

To note about this clonotype: This may arise from a read error, as a much more abundant clone is one base away. CDR3: CASSPPRSNEQYF. In DNA form, the CDR3 reads TGTGCCAGCAGCCCCCCGCGGTCCAATGAGCAGTACTTC. The J gene is TRBJ2-7, the V gene TRBV5-5, with no clear D. Germline assignment: CDR1 SGHKS and CDR2 YYEKEE (reference sequence). The CDR3 covers 13 residues. The ends were cut back, 4 bases at V and 7 bases at J, with 15 bases in the middle.

V and J are TRBV4-1 and TRBJ2-1; D possibly corresponds to TRBD1 (6 bases). Per germline, CDR1 MGHRA and CDR2 YSYEKL. The CDR3 length is 17 residues. V was cut by 4 bases and J by 0 bases, with 16 bases left in between. The chain's CDR3 is CASSLLPQGSSYNEQFF. DNA for the CDR3: TGCGCCAGCAGCCTCCTACCCCAGGGGAGCTCCTACAATGAGCAGTTCTTC.

This clonotype was observed at least ten times. The CDR3 DNA reads as TGTGCCAGCAGCGACAGGGGCAGGGAGACCCAGTACTTC. Its translation is CASSDRGRETQYF. This chain links TRBV7-2 with TRBJ2-5, with 8 bases identical to TRBD1. Germline lookup yields CDR1 SGHTA and CDR2 FQGNSA. Trimming removed 5 bases from V and 5 bases from J; junction bases left unmatched: 4. The CDR3 loop spans 13 amino acids.

This clonotype was seen a handful of times. The chain couples TRBV5-1 to TRBJ2-3; D is uncertain. Germline CDR1 is SGHRS and CDR2 is YFSETQ. This CDR3 is built from 12 residues. V dropped 0 bases and J dropped 4 bases, with 3 bases sitting between them. The CDR3 DNA is TGCGCCAGCAGCTTGGATTCAGATACGCAGTATTTT. Protein sequence: CASSLDSDTQYF.

The chain is built from TRBV10-2 and TRBJ1-1; a weak D match, TRBD1 (6 bases). CDR3 length: 14 amino acids. Germline CDR1 is WSHSY and CDR2 is SAAADI. V shed 6 bases and J shed 4 bases, with 15 bases lying between them. The CDR3 sequence: CASREKAGVTEAFF. CDR3 DNA sequence: TGCGCCAGCAGGGAGAAGGCAGGGGTCACTGAAGCTTTCTTT.

The chain joins TRBV20-1 to TRBJ2-7; D not certain. The germline CDR1 and CDR2 sequences are DFQATT and SNEGSKA (reference sequence). Trimming removed 5 bases at V and 3 bases at J, with 17 bases between. The CDR3 contains 14 residues. The CDR3 DNA reads TGCAGTGCTCCCCGCGGAGCACACGGCTACGAGCAGTACTTC. Residues: CSAPRGAHGYEQYF.

The J gene is TRBJ2-2, the V gene TRBV7-6; possibly TRBD1 for D (5 bases). Per the germline V gene, CDR1 is SGHVS and CDR2 is FNYEAQ. Trimming cost V 6 bases and J 7 bases, with 18 bases left between them. CDR3 length: 15 residues. CDR3 region: CASSQRLIQGGELFF. The CDR3 nucleotides read TGTGCCAGCAGTCAGAGACTCATCCAGGGCGGGGAGCTGTTTTTT. Based on the CDR3 plus reference TRBV7-6 and TRBJ2-2, the full variable domain is GAGVSQSPRYKVTKRGQDVALRCDPISGHVSLYWYRQALGQGPEFLTYFNYEAQQDKSGLPNDRFSAERPEGSISTLTIQRTEQRDSAMYRCASSQRLIQGGELFFGEGSRLTVL.

The chain employs TRBV5-1 and TRBJ1-4; D gene ambiguous. Germline V CDR1 and CDR2: SGHRS, YFSETQ. Trimming removed 2 bases at V and 0 bases at J, with 2 bases between. CDR3 length equals 13 residues. CDR3 DNA: TGCGCCAGCAGCTTCGCAACTAATGAAAAACTGTTTTTT. Protein: CASSFATNEKLFF.

This clonotype appeared a single time. The chain is built from TRBV4-1 and TRBJ2-5, with D tentatively TRBD1 (5 bases). V was cut by 10 bases and J by 5 bases, with 17 bases left in between. The V gene's germline CDR1 is MGHRA and CDR2 YSYEKL. The CDR3 is 13 amino acids. CDR3 nucleotides: TGCGCCACTGCGGACCCAAAGGGGGAGACCCAGTACTTC. It codes for CATADPKGETQYF.

This clonotype was found many times. V usage is TRBV20-1 and J usage is TRBJ2-7, with D possibly called TRBD1 or TRBD2 (5 bases each). Germline CDR1 DFQATT, CDR2 SNEGSKA (reference sequence). This CDR3 region has 16 residues. Between the trimmed V and J ends, which lost 1 base and 1 base, there was a span of 17 bases. The CDR3 region has the DNA TGCAGTGCTAGAGGCCCACTGAGGGGTAGATCCTACGAGCAGTACTTC. This gives the protein CSARGPLRGRSYEQYF.

Note on this clonotype: A much bigger clone sits one base away, suggesting this may be a read error. This chain connects TRBV7-9 to TRBJ2-4; weak D call: TRBD1 (5 bases). Matching the DNA end better, TRBJ2-7 makes the J call doubtful. The CDR3 spans 15 residues. CDR1 and CDR2 (germline): SEHNR, FQNEAQ (reference sequence). The CDR3 nucleotides are TGTGCCAGCAGCTCAGCGCTTTGGGAAAGGGGCGAGCAGTACTTC. This encodes CASSSALWERGEQYF.

This chain links TRBV15 with TRBJ2-7; 9 nucleotides agree with TRBD2. From germline, CDR1 is LNHNV and CDR2 YYDKDF (reference sequence). This CDR3 is built from 16 residues. Germline trimming cut 1 base from V and 7 bases from J; bases unmatched to any gene: 11. CDR3 sequence: CATSRGGGGRALEQYF. CDR3 coding DNA: TGTGCCACCAGCAGAGGAGGGGGCGGGAGGGCTTTAGAGCAGTACTTC.

The chain uses TRBV5-6 and TRBJ2-3; 14 nucleotides line up with TRBD2. V was pared by 4 bases and J by 0 bases, with 13 bases of the junction left unmatched. Per germline, CDR1 SGHDT and CDR2 YYEEEE. The CDR3 consists of 20 residues. CDR3 sequence reads: CASSPRTGLAGGSSTDTQYF. The CDR3 DNA is TGTGCCAGCAGCCCGCGCACTGGACTAGCGGGGGGTTCTAGCACAGATACGCAGTATTTT. Looking up the rest from reference TRBV5-6 and TRBJ2-3 gives the full variable domain: DAGVTQSPTHLIKTRGQQVTLRCSPKSGHDTVSWYQQALGQGPQFIFQYYEEEERQRGNFPDRFSGHQFPNYSSELNVNALLLGDSALYLCASSPRTGLAGGSSTDTQYFGPGTRLTVL.

V and J are TRBV12-3 or TRBV12-4 and TRBJ1-1; perhaps TRBD1 as D (5 bases). Trimming removed 5 bases at V and 5 bases at J, with 6 bases between. CDR3 length equals 11 residues. DNA of the CDR3: TGTGCCAGCAGTCCAGGGACTGAAGCTTTCTTT. This translates into CASSPGTEAFF.

The chain combines TRBV29-1 with TRBJ2-5, with TRBD2 identical over 13 bases. The CDR3 is 16 amino acids. Germline assignment: CDR1 SQVTM and CDR2 ANQGSEA. V dropped 3 bases and J dropped 5; count of bases not matched to a gene: 9. CDR3 region: CSVDGPGLAGWETQYF. DNA for the CDR3: TGCAGCGTTGATGGTCCGGGACTAGCGGGGTGGGAGACCCAGTACTTC.

A word on this clonotype: This may be a read error, as it is one base from a much larger clone. The chain carries TRBV5-1 and TRBJ2-7, with D possibly called TRBD1 or TRBD2 (5 bases each). This CDR3 spans 14 amino acids. Germline CDR1 reads SGHRS; CDR2 reads YFSETQ. The CDR3 loop is CASSGSSGAYERYF. CDR3 in DNA: TGCGCCAGCAGCGGGAGTTCCGGGGCCTACGAGCGGTACTTC.

As to this clonotype: A much larger clonotype is one base distant, so this may be a read error. The J gene is TRBJ1-2, the V gene TRBV12-3 or TRBV12-4, with unresolved D. Trimming pared 5 bases from V and 6 bases from J, leaving 16 bases between. The CDR3 is 14 residues long. CDR3 in amino acids: CASSPQRRANGYTF. DNA for the CDR3: TGTGCCAGCAGTCCCCAACGAAGGGCGAATGGCTACACCTTC.

In this sample, this clonotype turned up many times. V and J are TRBV7-2 and TRBJ1-6, with unresolved D. Trimming removed 5 bases from V and 6 bases from J, with 17 bases in between. CDR3 length: 16 residues. Germline-derived CDR1 and CDR2 are SGHTA and FQGNSA. The CDR3 sequence is CASSRSLSSGNSPLHF. The CDR3, as DNA: TGTGCCAGCAGCCGATCCCTTTCATCCGGTAATTCACCCCTCCACTTT.

Many counts were recorded for this clonotype. V usage is TRBV5-1 and J usage is TRBJ2-7; 7 bases agree with TRBD1. From germline, CDR1 is SGHRS and CDR2 YFSETQ. After removal of 7 bases from V and 3 bases from J, the junction contained 13 bases not matched to a gene. This CDR3 has 15 amino acids. In nucleotides, the CDR3 is TGCGCCAGCCGCGAGACAGGGAAACCCGTCTACGAGCAGTACTTC. It yields the protein CASRETGKPVYEQYF.

This clonotype was recorded a few times. This chain's CDR3 is CASSWDSTYGYTF. The CDR3 nucleotides read TGTGCCAGCAGCTGGGACAGTACTTATGGCTACACCTTC. This chain links TRBV7-2 with TRBJ1-2, with 7 bases identical to TRBD1. The V gene end was trimmed by 4 bases and the J gene end by 5 bases; junction bases not matched to a gene: 4. The germline CDR1 and CDR2 sequences are SGHTA and FQGNSA. The length of the CDR3 is 13 residues.

The sample holds many counts of this clonotype. V is TRBV20-1 and J is TRBJ2-4; perhaps D is TRBD1 or TRBD2 (5 bases each). CDR1 and CDR2 (germline): DFQATT, SNEGSKA (reference sequence). Trimming removed 4 bases from V and 0 bases from J, with 13 bases in between. The CDR3 sequence is 15 residues long. This chain's CDR3 is CSATTGAGAKNIQYF. The CDR3 DNA reads TGCAGTGCTACGACCGGGGCGGGAGCCAAAAACATTCAGTACTTC.

The chain links TRBV5-5 to TRBJ1-5; D is unclear. The germline V gene has CDR1 SGHKS and CDR2 YYEKEE (reference sequence). The CDR3 spans 15 residues. V was cut by 0 bases and J by 6 bases, with 13 bases left in between. CDR3 in amino acids: CASSLDGRVTQPQHF. The CDR3 bases are TGTGCCAGCAGCTTGGACGGTAGGGTAACTCAGCCCCAGCATTTT.

A note on this clonotype: This may stem from a read error, because a much larger clone lies one nucleotide away. J is TRBJ1-2 and V is TRBV18; D ambiguous. The CDR3 loop spans 12 amino acids. V gave up 7 bases and J gave up 2 bases, with 8 bases separating them. The germline CDR1 and CDR2 sequences are KGHSH and LQKENI. The CDR3 region is CASLRENYGYTF. The CDR3, as DNA: TGTGCCAGCTTGAGGGAGAACTATGGCTACACCTTC.

The chain couples TRBV6-6 to TRBJ1-2; 7 bases line up with TRBD1. The CDR3 extends over 15 amino acids. Germline lookup yields CDR1 MNHNY and CDR2 SVGAGI (reference sequence). Trimming took 4 bases from V and 0 from J; bases not matched to a gene: 5. The CDR3 coding sequence is TGTGCCAGCAGTTCCCGGGACAGAACTAACTATGGCTACACCTTC. It codes for CASSSRDRTNYGYTF.

The chain carries TRBV27 and TRBJ1-2; 8 bases line up with TRBD1. The V segment lost 6 bases and the J segment 0 bases; nucleotides outside the gene matches: 3. This CDR3 region has 14 residues. Germline V gene sequence: CDR1 MNHEY, CDR2 SMNVEV (reference sequence). In DNA form, the CDR3 reads TGTGCCAGCAGCATACAGGGGGCTAACTATGGCTACACCTTC. Translation: CASSIQGANYGYTF.